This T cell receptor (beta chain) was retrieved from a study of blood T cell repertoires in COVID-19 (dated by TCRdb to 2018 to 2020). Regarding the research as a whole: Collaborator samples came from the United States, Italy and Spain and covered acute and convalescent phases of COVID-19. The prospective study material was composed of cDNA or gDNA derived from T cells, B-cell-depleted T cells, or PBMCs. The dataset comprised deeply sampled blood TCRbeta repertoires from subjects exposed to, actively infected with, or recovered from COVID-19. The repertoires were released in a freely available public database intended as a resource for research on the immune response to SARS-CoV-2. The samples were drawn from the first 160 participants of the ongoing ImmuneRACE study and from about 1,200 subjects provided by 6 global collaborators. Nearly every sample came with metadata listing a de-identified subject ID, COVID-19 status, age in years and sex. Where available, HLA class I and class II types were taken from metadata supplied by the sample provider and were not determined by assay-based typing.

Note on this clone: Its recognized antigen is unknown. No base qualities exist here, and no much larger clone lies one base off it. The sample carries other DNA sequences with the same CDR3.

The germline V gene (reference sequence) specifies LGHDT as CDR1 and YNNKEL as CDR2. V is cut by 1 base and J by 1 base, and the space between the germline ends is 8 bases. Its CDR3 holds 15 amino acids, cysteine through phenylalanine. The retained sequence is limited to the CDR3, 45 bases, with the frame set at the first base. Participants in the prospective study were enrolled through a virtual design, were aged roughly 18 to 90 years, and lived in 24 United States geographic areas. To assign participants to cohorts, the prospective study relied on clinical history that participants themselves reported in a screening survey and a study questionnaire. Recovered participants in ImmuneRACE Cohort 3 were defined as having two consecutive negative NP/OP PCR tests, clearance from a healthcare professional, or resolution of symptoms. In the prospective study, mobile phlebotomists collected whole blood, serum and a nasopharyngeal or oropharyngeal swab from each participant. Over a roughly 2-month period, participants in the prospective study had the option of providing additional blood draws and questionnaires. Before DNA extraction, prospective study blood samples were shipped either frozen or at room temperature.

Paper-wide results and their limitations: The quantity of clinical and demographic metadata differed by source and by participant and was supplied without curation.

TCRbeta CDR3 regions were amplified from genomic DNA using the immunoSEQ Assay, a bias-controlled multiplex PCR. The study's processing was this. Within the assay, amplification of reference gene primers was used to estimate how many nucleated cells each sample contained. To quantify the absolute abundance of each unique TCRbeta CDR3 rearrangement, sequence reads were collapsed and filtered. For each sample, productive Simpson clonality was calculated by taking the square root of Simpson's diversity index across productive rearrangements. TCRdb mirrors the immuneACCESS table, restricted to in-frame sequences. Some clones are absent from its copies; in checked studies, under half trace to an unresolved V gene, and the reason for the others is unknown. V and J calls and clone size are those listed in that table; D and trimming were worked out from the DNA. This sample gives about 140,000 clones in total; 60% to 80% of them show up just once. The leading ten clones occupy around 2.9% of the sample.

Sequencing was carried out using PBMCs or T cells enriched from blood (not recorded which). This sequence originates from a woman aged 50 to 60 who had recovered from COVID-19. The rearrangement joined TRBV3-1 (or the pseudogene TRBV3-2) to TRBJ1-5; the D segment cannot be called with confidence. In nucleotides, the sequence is TGTGCCAGCAGCCAAGGAGGTTCCAGCAATCAGCCCCAGCATTTT. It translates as CASSQGGSSNQPQHF.